This T cell receptor beta chain was profiled in a study of T cell responses to AZD1222 COVID-19 vaccine. Assay used: immunoSEQ multiplex PCR; TCRdb lists only in-frame clones, some missing. Among about 120,000 clones listed, roughly 90% were seen once. The study, taken as a whole, reports: Females outnumbered males among donors, who were mostly white British; clonal diversity was possibly underestimated. The study found Spike-specific TCR breadth and depth rose after two AZD1222 doses. Seropositive at baseline were only a handful of AZD1222 recipients.

The trim removed 5 bases at V and 3 bases at J, leaving 10 bases unmatched. The germline V gene encodes CDR1 MNHEY and CDR2 SMNVEV (reference sequence). The CDR3 loop spans 15 amino acids. A remark on this clone: Its target is not known.

The receptor was isolated from an adult in good health. This material consisted of peripheral blood, taken on day 0 of AZD1222 vaccination. The chain is built from TRBV27 and TRBJ2-7, with 7 positions matching TRBD2. The CDR3 loop is CASSPSGGSFYEQYF. The CDR3 DNA sequence: TGTGCCAGCAGTCCTTCGGGCGGGAGTTTCTACGAGCAGTACTTC.